A single T cell receptor beta chain is shown here with its context. Trimming stripped 3 bases from V and 6 bases from J, with 6 bases between. The CDR3 spans 12 residues. Germline V lookup: CDR1 KGHSH, CDR2 LQKENI. Generated by immunoSEQ multiplex PCR, the TCRdb table keeps only in-frame clones and is missing some. The sample lists 150,000 to 200,000 clones, approximately 90% occurring once. The source of the sample is a study of control samples from healthy donors and cancer patients. V gene TRBV18 combines with J gene TRBJ2-1; D is unclear. Sequenced sample: blood. This receptor was obtained from a young man in good health. The CDR3 is CASSPSLNEQFF. CDR3 nucleotides: TGTGCCAGCTCACCTTCACTCAATGAGCAGTTCTTC.